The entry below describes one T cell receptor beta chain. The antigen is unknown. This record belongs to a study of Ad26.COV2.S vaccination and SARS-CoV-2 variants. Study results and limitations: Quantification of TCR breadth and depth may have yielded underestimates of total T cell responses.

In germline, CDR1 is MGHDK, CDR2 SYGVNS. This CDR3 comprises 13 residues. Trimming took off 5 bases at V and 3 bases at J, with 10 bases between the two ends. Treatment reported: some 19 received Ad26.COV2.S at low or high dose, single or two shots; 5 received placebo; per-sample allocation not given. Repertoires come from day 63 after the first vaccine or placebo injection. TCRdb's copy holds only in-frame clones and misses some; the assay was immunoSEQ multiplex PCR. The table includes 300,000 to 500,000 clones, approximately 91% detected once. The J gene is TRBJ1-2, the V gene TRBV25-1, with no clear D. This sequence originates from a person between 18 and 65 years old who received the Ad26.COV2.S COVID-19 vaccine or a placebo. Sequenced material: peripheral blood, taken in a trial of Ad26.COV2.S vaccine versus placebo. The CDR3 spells CASSSGIYYGYTF. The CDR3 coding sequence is TGTGCCAGCAGTTCGGGGATTTACTATGGCTACACCTTC.